These 26 T cell receptor beta chains were all obtained from the same sample, sequenced in a study of early T cells in non-severe SARS-CoV-2 infection. TCRdb called the 5' RACE reads again in MiXCR, with one record for every CDR3 protein. The table includes about 53,000 distinct CDR3 sequences, 9% to 15% detected once. Source: whole blood, taken at baseline. All receptors derive from an adult who was a healthcare worker with PCR-confirmed SARS-CoV-2 infection or an uninfected control (not recorded which).

V gene TRBV6-6 combines with J gene TRBJ1-5; D remains unclear. Looked up from germline, CDR1 is MNHNY and CDR2 is SVGAGI (reference sequence). The V gene lost 2 bases and the J gene lost 4 bases, with 12 bases spanning the gap. The CDR3 has 15 residues. CDR3 in DNA: TGTGCCAGCAGTTACATCCGGCCCGAGAATCAGCCCCAGCATTTT. It encodes CASSYIRPENQPQHF.

This clonotype was recorded many times. The V gene is TRBV11-2, the J gene TRBJ2-4; a weak D match, TRBD1 (6 bases). The CDR3 runs 13 residues. The V and J ends lost 4 bases and 11 bases respectively, with 15 bases between them. Germline values: CDR1 SGHAT, CDR2 FQNNGV. DNA of the CDR3: TGTGCCAGCAGCTCTAACAGGGACCGCGTTCAGTACTTC. It is translated as CASSSNRDRVQYF.

This clonotype came up many times. The V gene is TRBV12-3 or TRBV12-4, the J gene TRBJ1-1; D might be TRBD1 (5 bases). With 7 bases removed from V and 0 bases from J, the gap between germline ends came to 12 bases. The CDR3 has 14 residues. The CDR3 nucleotides are TGTGCCAGCATGCTTGGGGCCTTGAACACTGAAGCTTTCTTT. This translates into CASMLGALNTEAFF.

This chain connects TRBV28 to TRBJ1-2, with 9 nucleotides matching TRBD1. V was clipped by 7 bases and J by 12 bases; unmatched bases: 18. The CDR3 has 15 amino acids. Germline lookup yields CDR1 MDHEN and CDR2 SYDVKM. The chain's CDR3 is CASTPTDRGVLPHTF. In DNA form, the CDR3 reads TGTGCCAGCACCCCAACGGACAGGGGAGTCCTTCCGCACACCTTC.

The chain carries TRBV11-1 and TRBJ2-2, with TRBD1 as a possible D gene (5 bases). V was clipped by 2 bases and J by 4 bases, with 11 bases between them. Looked up from germline, CDR1 is SGHAT and CDR2 is FQDESV (reference sequence). CDR3 size: 15 residues. The CDR3 reads CASSLQDTLTGELFF. Here the CDR3 DNA reads TGTGCCAGCAGCTTACAGGACACTCTCACCGGGGAGCTGTTTTTT.

The genes are TRBV12-3 or TRBV12-4 and TRBJ2-2; D unresolved. This CDR3 region has 15 residues. V lost 0 bases to trimming and J lost 6 bases, with 11 bases between them. The CDR3 nucleotides read TGTGCCAGCAGTTTAGCTGTACCCGTACCCGGGGAGCTGTTTTTT. Translated, it gives CASSLAVPVPGELFF.

This clonotype was seen more than once but under ten times. The chain uses TRBV7-2 and TRBJ1-6; tentative D call: TRBD1 (6 bases). The CDR3 totals 14 residues. V was shortened by 2 bases and J by 6 bases, with 8 bases between the two germline ends. Per the germline V gene, CDR1 is SGHTA and CDR2 is FQGNSA. The CDR3 DNA follows: TGTGCCAGCAGCTTACGACAGGTTAATTCACCCCTCCACTTT. Its translation is CASSLRQVNSPLHF. Full variable domain (rest looked up from reference TRBV7-2 and TRBJ1-6): GAGVSQSPSNKVTEKGKDVELRCDPISGHTALYWYRQSLGQGLEFLIYFQGNSAPDKSGLPSDRFSAERTGGSVSTLTIQRTQQEDSAVYLCASSLRQVNSPLHFGNGTRLTVT.

The chain uses TRBV3-1 and TRBJ2-2, with TRBD2 matching 13 bases. The germline V gene encodes CDR1 LGHDT and CDR2 YNNKEL (reference sequence). The length of the CDR3 is 16 residues. V was pared by 2 bases and J by 7 bases, with 4 bases of the junction left unmatched. DNA of the CDR3: TGTGCCAGCAGCCAAACTAGCGGGAGGGCCGACGGGGAGCTGTTTTTT. Residues: CASSQTSGRADGELFF. The entire variable domain, with the rest obtained from reference TRBV3-1 and TRBJ2-2, is as follows: DTAVSQTPKYLVTQMGNDKSIKCEQNLGHDTMYWYKQDSKKFLKIMFSYNNKELIINETVPNRFSPKSPDKAHLNLHINSLELGDSAVYFCASSQTSGRADGELFFGEGSRLTVL.

This clonotype was counted between two and nine times. The chain couples TRBV4-2 to TRBJ2-7; D not resolved. Germline V lookup: CDR1 LGHNA, CDR2 YNFKEQ. The ends were cut back, 0 bases at V and 4 bases at J, with 4 bases in the middle. The CDR3 loop spans 12 amino acids. The CDR3 DNA is TGTGCCAGCAGCCAAGAGGGATACGAGCAGTACTTC. This codes for CASSQEGYEQYF.

The chain has TRBV3-1 and TRBJ2-5; D ambiguous. The germline CDR1 and CDR2 sequences are LGHDT and YNNKEL (reference sequence). The CDR3 consists of 14 residues. V was clipped by 0 bases and J by 5 bases, with 10 bases between them. CDR3 bases: TGTGCCAGCAGCCAAGAGGTAGCTCCCGAGACCCAGTACTTC. Protein: CASSQEVAPETQYF.

J is TRBJ2-6 and V is TRBV4-3; TRBD2 agrees at 10 bases. Looked up from germline, CDR1 is LGHNA and CDR2 is YSLEER. V gave up 4 bases and J gave up 1 base; unmatched junction bases: 7. This CDR3 has 18 residues. CDR3 sequence (DNA): TGCGCCAGCAGCCCCATAGCGGGAGGAGGGTCTGGGGCCAACGTCCTGACTTTC. Translation gives CASSPIAGGGSGANVLTF.

V and J are TRBV3-1 and TRBJ1-1; maybe TRBD1 (6 bases). The CDR3 spans 15 residues. Germline V gene data show CDR1 as LGHDT and CDR2 as YNNKEL (reference sequence). The germline V and J ends were trimmed by 2 bases and 4 bases, with 14 bases remaining between them. The CDR3 is CASSQTSGAGTEAFF. The CDR3 bases are TGTGCCAGCAGCCAAACTTCAGGGGCAGGCACTGAAGCTTTCTTT.

The rearrangement uses TRBV6-1 and TRBJ1-5; D perhaps matches TRBD1 (6 bases). Trimming took 5 bases from V and 5 from J, leaving 13 bases between them. In germline, CDR1 is MNHNS, CDR2 SASEGT. CDR3 length equals 14 residues. CDR3 region: CASSRQGMDQPQHF. CDR3 coding DNA: TGTGCCAGCAGTCGGCAGGGGATGGATCAGCCCCAGCATTTT.

This clonotype came up a few times. The rearrangement links TRBV7-9 to TRBJ1-2; TRBD1 is a possible D gene (6 bases). In germline, CDR1 is SEHNR, CDR2 FQNEAQ (reference sequence). The CDR3 runs 15 residues. V dropped 4 bases and J dropped 5 bases, with 17 bases sitting between them. The CDR3 reads CASSSLVRGGYGYTF. CDR3 in DNA: TGTGCCAGCAGCTCATTGGTCAGGGGCGGGTATGGCTACACCTTC.

This clonotype was recorded at least ten times. The CDR3 sequence is CASSLWSGARGNQPQHF. For the CDR3, the DNA is TGTGCCAGCAGCCTGTGGTCAGGGGCTCGAGGCAATCAGCCCCAGCATTTT. The chain joins TRBV28 to TRBJ1-5, with a weak D call TRBD1 (6 bases). The CDR3 has 17 residues. CDR1 and CDR2 (germline): MDHEN, SYDVKM. V was shortened by 6 bases and J by 2 bases, with 20 bases between the two germline ends.

This clonotype was detected many times. The genes are TRBV3-1 and TRBJ2-1, with D unresolved. V was shortened by 4 bases and J by 2 bases, with 12 bases between the two germline ends. The CDR3 consists of 15 residues. Germline assignment: CDR1 LGHDT and CDR2 YNNKEL (reference sequence). The CDR3 nucleotides read TGTGCCAGCAGCCCGTCGCGGTCCACCTACAATGAGCAGTTCTTC. This translates into CASSPSRSTYNEQFF.

This clonotype was seen repeatedly, ten times or more. The chain employs TRBV29-1 and TRBJ1-1; 9 nucleotides align to TRBD1. The CDR3 spans 12 residues. V trimming: 8 bases; J trimming: 10 bases; junction bases outside the gene matches: 11. Germline-derived CDR1 and CDR2 are SQVTM and ANQGSEA. The CDR3 sequence: CSTLMGQGLAFF. CDR3 nucleotide sequence: TGCAGCACACTAATGGGACAGGGCTTAGCTTTCTTT.

The rearrangement joins TRBV5-1 to TRBJ2-5; no clear D gene. Trimming took 5 bases from V and 5 from J, leaving 10 bases between them. Germline CDR1 reads SGHRS; CDR2 reads YFSETQ. The CDR3 runs to 12 residues. The CDR3 DNA reads as TGCGCCAGCAGTAACACGTTGGAGACCCAGTACTTC. Encoded protein: CASSNTLETQYF.

V usage is TRBV7-8 and J usage is TRBJ2-5, with D maybe TRBD2 (6 bases). The CDR3 length is 16 residues. The V end was cut by 3 bases, the J end by 0 bases, with 14 bases between. Germline V gives CDR1 SGHVS, CDR2 FQNEAQ. This CDR3 reads CASSFRDSAYQETQYF. As DNA, the CDR3 is TGTGCCAGCAGCTTTAGGGACTCTGCTTACCAAGAGACCCAGTACTTC. Based on the CDR3 plus reference TRBV7-8 and TRBJ2-5, the full variable domain is GAGVSQSPRYKVAKRGQDVALRCDPISGHVSLFWYQQALGQGPEFLTYFQNEAQLDKSGLPSDRFFAERPEGSVSTLKIQRTQQEDSAVYLCASSFRDSAYQETQYFGPGTRLLVL.

The chain is built from TRBV5-1 and TRBJ1-5, with D perhaps TRBD1 (5 bases). V was cut by 0 bases and J by 3 bases, with 10 bases left in between. From germline, CDR1 is SGHRS and CDR2 YFSETQ. The CDR3 extends over 15 amino acids. The CDR3 nucleotides read TGCGCCAGCAGCTTGGAAGCGGGGGTCAATCAGCCCCAGCATTTT. This translates into CASSLEAGVNQPQHF.

This clonotype has at least ten counts. V and J are TRBV6-2 or TRBV6-3 and TRBJ2-3, with no clear D. The CDR3 contains 12 residues. V was shortened by 2 bases and J by 6 bases, with 6 bases between the two germline ends. Germline-derived CDR1 and CDR2 are MNHEY and SVGEGT. DNA of the CDR3: TGTGCCAGCAGTTACGATTCCGATACGCAGTATTTT. Amino acid sequence: CASSYDSDTQYF.

In its sample, this clonotype was seen many times. The chain recombines TRBV7-2 with TRBJ1-2; D is possibly TRBD1 (6 bases). V lost 2 bases and J lost 7, with 14 bases in between. The CDR3 consists of 14 residues. Per germline, CDR1 SGHTA and CDR2 FQGNSA. The CDR3 is CASSLSPRGGGYTF. CDR3 nucleotide sequence: TGTGCCAGCAGCTTATCCCCCAGGGGAGGTGGCTACACCTTC.

V usage is TRBV28 and J usage is TRBJ1-1, with TRBD1 as a possible D gene (6 bases). The length of the CDR3 is 13 residues. CDR1 MDHEN and CDR2 SYDVKM come from the germline V gene. V shed 6 bases and J shed 1 base, with 9 bases lying between them. This chain's CDR3 is CASRSGANTEAFF. The CDR3 DNA reads as TGTGCCAGCAGATCAGGGGCGAACACTGAAGCTTTCTTT. Full variable domain (outside the CDR3, taken from reference TRBV28 and TRBJ1-1): DVKVTQSSRYLVKRTGEKVFLECVQDMDHENMFWYRQDPGLGLRLIYFSYDVKMKEKGDIPEGYSVSREKKERFSLILESASTNQTSMYLCASRSGANTEAFFGQGTRLTVV.

This clonotype was observed at least ten times. This chain joins TRBV7-9 and TRBJ2-1, with D maybe TRBD2 (5 bases). CDR3 size: 12 residues. V gave up 5 bases and J gave up 7 bases, with 9 bases separating them. CDR1 is SEHNR, CDR2 FQNEAQ, per germline (reference sequence). The CDR3 bases are TGTGCCAGCAGCCCCCGGACTAATGAGCAGTTCTTC. This codes for CASSPRTNEQFF.

The rearrangement uses TRBV20-1 and TRBJ1-1; D not certain. V was cut by 0 bases and J by 5 bases, with 10 bases left in between. Germline V gene data show CDR1 as DFQATT and CDR2 as SNEGSKA (reference sequence). The CDR3 loop spans 13 amino acids. The CDR3 protein is CSAREGGRTEAFF. In DNA, the CDR3 is TGCAGTGCTAGAGAGGGTGGGAGGACTGAAGCTTTCTTT.

This clonotype was detected many times. The V call is TRBV12-3 or TRBV12-4, the J call TRBJ1-1; D gene uncertain. The CDR3 contains 12 residues. The ends were cut back, 1 base at V and 6 bases at J, with 6 bases in the middle. The CDR3 region is CASSLEMAEAFF. As DNA, the CDR3 is TGTGCCAGCAGTTTAGAAATGGCTGAAGCTTTCTTT.